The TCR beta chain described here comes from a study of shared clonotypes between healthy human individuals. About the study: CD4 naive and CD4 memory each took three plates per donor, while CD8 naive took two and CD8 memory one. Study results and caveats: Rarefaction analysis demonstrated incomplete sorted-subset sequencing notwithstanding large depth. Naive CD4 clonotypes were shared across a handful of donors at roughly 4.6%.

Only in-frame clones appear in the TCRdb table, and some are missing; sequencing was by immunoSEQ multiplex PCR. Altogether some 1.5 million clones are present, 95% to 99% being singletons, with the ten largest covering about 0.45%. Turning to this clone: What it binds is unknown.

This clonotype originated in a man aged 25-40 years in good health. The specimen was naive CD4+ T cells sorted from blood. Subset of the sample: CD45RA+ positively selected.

The CDR3 spells CASSSRTGPEMNTEAFF. DNA of the CDR3: TGTGCCAGCAGCTCAAGGACAGGGCCGGAGATGAACACTGAAGCTTTCTTT. The V gene is TRBV7-9, the J gene TRBJ1-1; 8 bases align to TRBD1. CDR3 size: 17 residues. Germline CDR1 SEHNR, CDR2 FQNEAQ (reference sequence). Germline trimming cut 4 bases from V and 0 bases from J; bases unmatched to any gene: 10.